A selection of T cell receptor beta chains follows, all from one sample in a study of T cell responses to AZD1222 COVID-19 vaccine. The method was immunoSEQ multiplex PCR; TCRdb's version includes in-frame clones alone and lacks a portion of them. The sample shows over 130,000 clones, about 95% of them seen only once. The specimen comprised peripheral blood, sampled on day 0 of AZD1222 vaccination. The receptors were gathered from an adult in good health. Each CDR3 is given with its conserved first and last residue. D genes are given only for firm matches. Clone sizes are given selectively: once, few, many, or a class where the clone is expanded.

abundance	v_gene	d_gene	j_gene	CDR3aa	CDR3nt
NA	TRBV7-9	NA	TRBJ1-5	CASSLGVGQISHF	TGTGCCAGCAGCTTAGGAGTGGGGCAGATTTCACATTTT
NA	TRBV14	NA	TRBJ2-4	CASSQEGDKLAKNIQYF	TGTGCCAGCAGCCAAGAGGGTGACAAATTAGCCAAAAACATTCAGTACTTC
NA	TRBV12-3/TRBV12-4	NA	TRBJ1-1	CASILQKAFF	TGTGCCAGCATCCTACAGAAAGCTTTCTTT
NA	TRBV7-8	TRBD1	TRBJ2-3	CASSSGQASTDTQYF	TGTGCCAGCAGCTCCGGACAGGCTAGCACAGATACGCAGTATTTT
NA	TRBV2	NA	TRBJ1-2	CASSEAGAAYGYTF	TGTGCCAGCAGTGAAGCGGGAGCCGCGTATGGCTACACCTTC
once	TRBV24-1	NA	TRBJ2-1	CATSDLRVSYNEQFF	TGTGCCACCAGTGATTTGCGGGTCTCCTACAATGAGCAGTTCTTC
NA	TRBV5-1	NA	TRBJ1-2	CASSSGTDYYGYTF	TGCGCCAGCAGCTCAGGGACGGACTACTATGGCTACACCTTC
NA	TRBV6-5	TRBD1	TRBJ1-4	CASTLSGTANEKLFF	TGTGCCAGCACTTTATCCGGGACAGCTAATGAAAAACTGTTTTTT
NA	TRBV7-9	TRBD1	TRBJ1-6	CASSLYGTGNSPLHF	TGTGCCAGCAGCTTATATGGGACAGGGAATTCACCCCTCCACTTT
NA	TRBV3-1/TRBV3-2	NA	TRBJ1-2	CASSQGRDYGYTF	TGTGCCAGCAGCCAAGGCAGGGACTATGGCTACACCTTC
NA	TRBV5-1	NA	TRBJ2-2	CASSLDAGELFF	TGCGCCAGCAGCTTGGACGCCGGGGAGCTGTTTTTT
NA	TRBV5-1	NA	TRBJ2-3	CASSLGVGGTDTQYF	TGCGCCAGCAGCTTGGGAGTGGGAGGCACAGATACGCAGTATTTT
NA	TRBV6-2/TRBV6-3	NA	TRBJ1-1	CASSYSFGNTEAFF	TGTGCCAGCAGTTACTCCTTCGGGAACACTGAAGCTTTCTTT
NA	TRBV5-6	TRBD2	TRBJ2-2	CASSLPGLAGNTGELFF	TGTGCCAGCAGCTTGCCAGGACTAGCGGGAAACACCGGGGAGCTGTTTTTT
NA	TRBV4-1	NA	TRBJ2-3	CASSQVGQLARTDTQYF	TGCGCCAGCAGCCAAGTCGGGCAGCTAGCCCGCACAGATACGCAGTATTTT
NA	TRBV4-3	NA	TRBJ2-2	CASSPGLTNTGELFF	TGCGCCAGCAGCCCGGGACTGACGAACACCGGGGAGCTGTTTTTT
NA	TRBV4-1	NA	TRBJ2-3	CASSHLLREKFTDTQYF	TGCGCCAGCAGCCACCTGTTAAGGGAAAAGTTCACAGATACGCAGTATTTT
NA	TRBV6-5	TRBD1	TRBJ1-5	CASSYSGTGGNQPQHF	TGTGCCAGCAGTTACTCAGGGACAGGCGGCAATCAGCCCCAGCATTTT
NA	TRBV4-1	NA	TRBJ1-3	CASSHPRGSGSGNTIYF	TGCGCCAGCAGCCATCCCAGGGGTTCGGGCTCTGGAAACACCATATATTTT
NA	TRBV2	TRBD1	TRBJ1-2	CASRVDRGNGYTF	TGTGCCAGCAGGGTGGACAGGGGTAATGGCTACACCTTC
NA	TRBV27	NA	TRBJ1-5	CASSLRGSNQPQHF	TGTGCCAGCAGCTTACGGGGTAGCAATCAGCCCCAGCATTTT
NA	TRBV11-2	NA	TRBJ2-5	CGSSMGYEQTQYF	TGTGGCTCGAGTATGGGCTATGAGCAGACCCAGTACTTC
once	TRBV19	TRBD1	TRBJ1-2	CASRRDSGWSGYTF	TGTGCCAGTAGACGGGACAGCGGTTGGAGTGGCTACACCTTC
NA	TRBV5-4	NA	TRBJ1-2	CASSPNRGASPRTNGYTF	TGTGCCAGCAGCCCCAATCGGGGGGCATCCCCAAGAACTAATGGCTACACCTTC
NA	TRBV7-9	NA	TRBJ1-5	CASSLDRATSQHF	TGTGCCAGCAGCTTAGACAGAGCAACGTCCCAGCATTTT
NA	TRBV19	NA	TRBJ1-1	CASSIVLRTEAFF	TGTGCCAGTAGTATAGTATTACGCACTGAAGCTTTCTTT